Each of the 31 T cell receptor beta chains below was sequenced from the same sample in a study of OX40 agonist ivuxolimab in advanced cancers. Library preparation used the immunoSEQ multiplex PCR assay. TCRdb provides this immuneACCESS table in a form limited to in-frame rearrangements. Some clones are lacking; in checked studies, under half of them reflect an unresolved V gene, and why the rest are absent is not known. The table for this sample lists about 48,000 clones; 80% to 95% of them were counted only once. Clones ranked in the top ten supply approximately 6.7% of the sample. The sequences come from CD4+ or CD8+ T cells sorted from blood, collected in a trial of the OX40 agonist ivuxolimab. The receptors here all came from an adult with an advanced solid tumor such as melanoma, head and neck, liver or kidney cancer.

V gene TRBV6-4 combines with J gene TRBJ2-3; 7 bases are a match to TRBD2. The CDR3 totals 18 residues. Losses at the gene ends were 0 bases for V and 0 bases for J; bases not matched to a gene: 9. The germline V gene encodes CDR1 MRHNA and CDR2 SNTAGT. This chain's CDR3 is CASSDSNAGGGSTDTQYF. Written as DNA, the CDR3 is TGTGCCAGCAGTGACTCAAATGCGGGCGGGGGAAGCACAGATACGCAGTATTTT.

The V gene is TRBV5-1, the J gene TRBJ2-1; TRBD2 agrees at 8 bases. CDR3 length equals 16 residues. Germline trimming cut 1 base from V and 3 bases from J; bases unmatched to any gene: 6. Per the germline V gene, CDR1 is SGHRS and CDR2 is YFSETQ. The CDR3 spells CASSLSASGYYNEQFF. The CDR3 region has the DNA TGCGCCAGCAGCTTGTCGGCTAGCGGGTACTACAATGAGCAGTTCTTC.

The rearrangement uses TRBV12-5 and TRBJ2-1, with D possibly TRBD1 on 5 matching bases. This CDR3 comprises 14 residues. Germline loops: CDR1 LGHNT, CDR2 FRNRAP. V was pared by 1 base and J by 8 bases, with 12 bases between. Here the CDR3 DNA reads TGTGCTAGTGGTTTGGGCACGGACAATCATGAGCAGTTCTTC. This codes for CASGLGTDNHEQFF.

J is TRBJ2-1 and V is TRBV5-1; 12 nucleotides match TRBD2. With V trimmed by 0 bases and J by 0 bases, 7 bases remained unmatched. This CDR3 is 19 amino acids long. Per germline, CDR1 SGHRS and CDR2 YFSETQ. CDR3 amino acids: CASSLADRTSGASYNEQFF. In DNA, the CDR3 is TGCGCCAGCAGCTTGGCCGATCGGACTAGCGGGGCCTCCTACAATGAGCAGTTCTTC.

The table lists this clone with a count of one. The chain employs TRBV25-1 and TRBJ1-2, with no clear D. This CDR3 is 12 amino acids long. The germline V gene has CDR1 MGHDK and CDR2 SYGVNS. The V gene lost 4 bases and the J gene lost 7 bases, with 10 bases spanning the gap. CDR3 sequence reads: CASSGLRSGYTF. The CDR3 bases are TGTGCCAGCAGTGGGCTTAGGAGTGGCTACACCTTC.

The genes are TRBV21-1 and TRBJ1-5; the table's D call of TRBD1 was not tested on the DNA. TRBV21-1 constitutes a pseudogene. CDR3 length equals 20 residues. This chain's CDR3 is CASSKRGDRGSNYSNQPQHF. The CDR3 DNA sequence: TGTGCCAGCAGCAAAAGAGGCGACAGGGGATCGAATTATAGCAATCAGCCCCAGCATTTT.

This clone was seen more than once but under ten times. The chain recombines TRBV27 with TRBJ2-2; D might be TRBD2 (6 bases). Per germline, CDR1 MNHEY and CDR2 SMNVEV (reference sequence). With 4 bases removed from V and 3 bases from J, the gap between germline ends came to 12 bases. CDR3 length: 15 amino acids. The CDR3, as DNA: TGTGCCAGCAGTTCGGGCCGGGACTACACCGGGGAGCTGTTTTTT. Protein sequence: CASSSGRDYTGELFF.

V usage is TRBV14 and J usage is TRBJ1-2; D is uncertain. The CDR3 consists of 11 residues. Trimming removed 5 bases from V and 3 bases from J, with 4 bases in between. Looked up from germline, CDR1 is SGHDN and CDR2 is FVKESK. The CDR3 region has the DNA TGTGCCAGCAGCGGATACTATGGCTACACCTTC. Its translation is CASSGYYGYTF.

The V call is TRBV10-2, the J call TRBJ1-6; TRBD1 is a possible D gene (6 bases). The V end was cut by 5 bases, the J end by 0 bases, with 11 bases between. The CDR3 runs to 16 residues. The germline V gene has CDR1 WSHSY and CDR2 SAAADI. The CDR3 reads CASSRTDSSYNSPLHF. CDR3 sequence (DNA): TGCGCCAGCAGTCGGACAGATAGCTCCTATAATTCACCCCTCCACTTT.

With regard to this clone: The junction departs from the called germline gene at one end, perhaps through a read error. V and J are TRBV7-7 and TRBJ2-2; possible D gene TRBD2, 6 bases. The CDR3 sequence is 17 residues long. Germline-derived CDR1 and CDR2 are SSHAT and FNYEAQ (reference sequence). In DNA form, the CDR3 reads TGTGCTAGCAGCGCCCGCGGAGGGGACGCGAACACCGGGGAGCTGTTTTTT. Protein: CASSARGGDANTGELFF.

The rearrangement links TRBV2 to TRBJ2-2; TRBD2 aligns across 8 bases. The CDR3 spans 16 residues. CDR1 SNHLY and CDR2 FYNNEI come from the germline V gene. Trimming removed 2 bases from V and 4 bases from J; junction bases left unmatched: 6. The chain's CDR3 is CASSETGGGFTGELFF. CDR3 DNA sequence: TGTGCCAGCAGTGAAACCGGGGGGGGCTTCACCGGGGAGCTGTTTTTT.

CDR3 nucleotides: TGTGCCAGCAGCTCGATAAGCGGCTACTACGAGCAGTACGTC. Residues: CASSSISGYYEQYV. This chain connects TRBV11-2 to TRBJ2-7, with D maybe TRBD2 (5 bases). This CDR3 comprises 14 residues. Per the germline V gene, CDR1 is SGHAT and CDR2 is FQNNGV. V was cut by 4 bases and J by 3 bases, with 13 bases left in between.

CDR3 protein: CASSQAPGTNTEAFF. DNA for the CDR3: TGCGCCAGCAGCCAAGCGCCGGGGACGAACACTGAAGCTTTCTTT. The chain carries TRBV4-1 and TRBJ1-1; a possible D gene is TRBD1 (5 bases). The CDR3 is made up of 15 amino acids. CDR1 is MGHRA and CDR2 is YSYEKL in the germline V gene. V was pared by 1 base and J by 1 base, with 10 bases between.

The gene calls are TRBV13 and TRBJ1-4, with a possible D match to TRBD1 (5 bases). V lost 5 bases and J 11 bases, leaving 18 bases between the germline ends. The CDR3 loop spans 14 amino acids. In germline, CDR1 is PRHDT, CDR2 FYEKMQ (reference sequence). DNA of the CDR3: TGTGCCAGCAGCGCCGGGACTGCCAGTGGGAAACTGTTTTTT. Translating it yields CASSAGTASGKLFF.

This clone was counted only a few times. This rearrangement joins TRBV5-1 to TRBJ1-3; D might be TRBD1 (5 bases). Between the trimmed V and J ends, which lost 4 bases and 0 bases, there was a span of 11 bases. The length of the CDR3 is 15 residues. Germline V gives CDR1 SGHRS, CDR2 YFSETQ. CDR3 sequence reads: CASSTDTSSGNTIYF. Written as DNA, the CDR3 is TGCGCCAGCAGCACGGACACCTCCTCTGGAAACACCATATATTTT.

The V and J genes are TRBV9 and TRBJ2-7, with D perhaps TRBD1 or TRBD2 (7 bases each). The CDR3 has 15 amino acids. Germline lookup yields CDR1 SGDLS and CDR2 YYNGEE. Trimming removed 3 bases at V and 3 bases at J, with 16 bases between. CDR3 sequence: CASSATGEGFYEQYF. CDR3 in DNA: TGTGCCAGCAGCGCCACAGGGGAGGGATTCTACGAGCAGTACTTC.

The V and J genes are TRBV1 and TRBJ1-2. TRBV1 is deemed a pseudogene. The CDR3 is 14 amino acids. CDR3 residues: CTSRGVRKTYGYTF. The CDR3 region has the DNA TGCACCAGCAGAGGTGTGCGAAAGACCTATGGCTACACCTTC.

This chain links TRBV27 with TRBJ1-3; D not certain. The DNA end is a closer match to TRBJ2-2, so the J assignment may be wrong. The CDR3 length is 13 residues. Germline assignment: CDR1 MNHEY and CDR2 SMNVEV (reference sequence). The DNA for the CDR3 is TGTGCCAGCAGTTTAAGGGATCCCGGGGAGCTGTTTTTT. Protein product: CASSLRDPGELFF.

DNA of the CDR3: TGTGCCAGCAGCTTGGCCGGGACACAGCACCAAGAGACCCAGTACTTC. This translates into CASSLAGTQHQETQYF. The genes are TRBV5-4 and TRBJ2-5; D may be TRBD1 (6 bases). The CDR3 spans 16 residues. V gave up 0 bases and J gave up 0 bases, with 12 bases separating them. Germline V gives CDR1 SGHNT, CDR2 YYREEE (reference sequence).

The gene calls are TRBV27 and TRBJ2-3, with 8 bases matching TRBD2. Germline V lookup: CDR1 MNHEY, CDR2 SMNVEV (reference sequence). This CDR3 is 12 amino acids long. V shed 5 bases, J shed 10 bases, and the junction held 5 bases outside the gene matches. In DNA, the CDR3 is TGTGCCAGCAGTCCGGGACTAGGGGCGCAGTATTTT. Its protein product is CASSPGLGAQYF.

The chain carries TRBV6-6 and TRBJ1-1; tentatively, D is TRBD1 (5 bases). The CDR3 runs 13 residues. CDR1 is MNHNY and CDR2 is SVGAGI in the germline V gene (reference sequence). The V and J ends lost 0 bases and 4 bases respectively, with 6 bases between them. CDR3 nucleotide sequence: TGTGCCAGCAGTTACTCGGGGGGCACTGAAGCTTTCTTT. Protein: CASSYSGGTEAFF.

This clone occurred once. The chain has TRBV2 and TRBJ1-5; the D is unclear. Germline V gives CDR1 SNHLY, CDR2 FYNNEI. This CDR3 comprises 15 residues. Trimming took off 8 bases at V and 1 base at J, with 15 bases between the two ends. The CDR3 DNA reads as TGTGCCAGCGCTGAGACCTGGAGGAGCAATCAGCCCCAGCATTTT. Residues: CASAETWRSNQPQHF. Looking up the rest from reference TRBV2 and TRBJ1-5 gives the full variable domain: EPEVTQTPSHQVTQMGQEVILRCVPISNHLYFYWYRQILGQKVEFLVSFYNNEISEKSEIFDDQFSVERPDGSNFTLKIRSTKLEDSAMYFCASAETWRSNQPQHFGDGTRLSIL.

This chain connects TRBV5-6 to TRBJ2-1; no firm D call. CDR1 and CDR2 (germline): SGHDT, YYEEEE. This CDR3 region has 11 residues. The V and J ends lost 1 base and 9 bases respectively, with 5 bases between them. The CDR3 spells CASSLSREQFF. The CDR3 coding sequence is TGTGCCAGCAGCTTGAGTCGTGAGCAGTTCTTC.

The rearrangement links TRBV30 to TRBJ2-7, with D possibly TRBD2 on 5 matching bases. The CDR3 contains 11 residues. CDR1 is GTSNPN, CDR2 SVGIG, per germline (reference sequence). The germline V and J ends were trimmed by 5 bases and 7 bases, with 12 bases remaining between them. The CDR3 loop is CAWSSSGEQYF. The CDR3 nucleotides are TGTGCCTGGTCCTCATCGGGGGAGCAGTACTTC.

The genes are TRBV5-6 and TRBJ1-6; TRBD1 matches at 9 bases. This CDR3 is built from 15 residues. The J segment lost 9 bases and the V segment lost 2 bases, leaving 6 bases of the junction unmatched. The V gene's germline CDR1 is SGHDT and CDR2 YYEEEE. The CDR3 reads CASSFGTGPSSPLHF. The CDR3 DNA reads TGTGCCAGCAGCTTTGGGACAGGGCCTTCTTCACCCCTCCACTTT.

The V and J genes are TRBV6-5 and TRBJ1-1; the match to TRBD1 covers 7 bases. CDR1 and CDR2 (germline): MNHEY, SVGAGI. The CDR3 has 14 amino acids. Trimming removed 7 bases from V and 1 base from J; junction bases left unmatched: 6. The CDR3 sequence is CASTQQGPNTEAFF. In DNA, the CDR3 is TGTGCCAGCACCCAACAGGGGCCGAACACTGAAGCTTTCTTT.

This chain joins TRBV2 and TRBJ1-4; no clear D. Germline V CDR1 and CDR2: SNHLY, FYNNEI. Deletions cut 2 bases from V and 3 bases from J, with 10 bases between. There are 15 residues in the CDR3. Written as DNA, the CDR3 is TGTGCCAGCAGTGAATTCGATAGGTCTAATGAAAAACTGTTTTTT. Translating gives CASSEFDRSNEKLFF.

The chain joins TRBV19 to TRBJ1-1; no clear D. V dropped 9 bases and J dropped 0 bases, with 5 bases sitting between them. Germline V gives CDR1 LNHDA, CDR2 SQIVND (reference sequence). This CDR3 spans 11 amino acids. CDR3 region: CARKMNTEAFF. CDR3 DNA sequence: TGTGCCAGAAAGATGAACACTGAAGCTTTCTTT.

A single count supports this clone. The chain couples TRBV9 to TRBJ2-1; D is possibly TRBD2 (6 bases). V was shortened by 0 bases and J by 3 bases, with 7 bases between the two germline ends. The CDR3 has 14 amino acids. Looked up from germline, CDR1 is SGDLS and CDR2 is YYNGEE. This CDR3 reads CASSVAGVYNEQFF. The CDR3 DNA follows: TGTGCCAGCAGCGTAGCGGGAGTCTACAATGAGCAGTTCTTC.

This clone has just a few counts. The genes are TRBV6-1 and TRBJ2-3, with 9 bases fitting TRBD2. This CDR3 has 15 amino acids. The germline CDR1 and CDR2 sequences are MNHNS and SASEGT. Losses at the gene ends were 1 base for V and 1 base for J; bases not matched to a gene: 0. The CDR3 loop is CASSEERGGTDTQYF. The CDR3 DNA follows: TGTGCCAGCAGTGAAGAGCGGGGGGGCACAGATACGCAGTATTTT.

This clone was detected a few times. This chain uses TRBV27 with TRBJ1-5; 11 bases map to TRBD1. CDR1 is MNHEY and CDR2 is SMNVEV in the germline V gene (reference sequence). The length of the CDR3 is 16 residues. The junction had 9 bases not matched to a gene; V was cut back by 5 bases and J by 6 bases. The CDR3 is CASSPGGTGGGQPQHF. The CDR3 nucleotides read TGTGCCAGCAGTCCAGGGGGGACAGGGGGTGGTCAGCCCCAGCATTTT.